The sequence of this T cell receptor (beta chain) was determined in a study of shared clonotypes between healthy human individuals. CDR1 is SEHNR and CDR2 is FQNEAQ in the germline V gene (reference sequence). CDR3 size: 12 residues. The V end was cut by 3 bases, the J end by 5 bases, with 6 bases between. Some clones are missing from TCRdb's copy, which holds only in-frame ones; the method was immunoSEQ multiplex PCR. Seen here are about 320,000 clones, about nine tenths observed once, and the top ten hold 16%. Sequenced sample: memory CD8+ T cells sorted from blood. Subset here: CD45RO+ cells pooled with CCR7-negative TemRA cells. The TCR comes from a man aged 18-30 years in good health. The rearrangement links TRBV7-9 to TRBJ2-3; D gene ambiguous. CDR3 coding DNA: TGTGCCAGCAGCTTGATTGGAGATACGCAGTATTTT. Its protein product is CASSLIGDTQYF. The full variable domain, its missing parts supplied by reference TRBV7-9 and TRBJ2-3, is DTGVSQNPRHKITKRGQNVTFRCDPISEHNRLYWYRQTLGQGPEFLTYFQNEAQLEKSRLLSDRFSAERPKGSFSTLEIQRTEQGDSAMYLCASSLIGDTQYFGPGTRLTVL.